This note documents a single TCR beta chain sequence. Some clones are missing from TCRdb's copy, which holds only in-frame ones; the method was immunoSEQ multiplex PCR. There are 100,000 to 150,000 clones in the sample; approximately 90% occur only once, and roughly 8.7% lies in the top ten. The data were obtained in a study of control samples from healthy donors and cancer patients. Germline V lookup: CDR1 SGHRS, CDR2 YFSETQ. This CDR3 contains 13 residues. The V end lost 0 bases, the J end lost 0 bases, and 2 bases lay between the germline ends. The sequencing input was blood. The clonotype originates from a man aged 18-30 years in good health. This chain joins TRBV5-1 and TRBJ2-3, with unresolved D. The CDR3 nucleotides are TGCGCCAGCAGCTTGGCGAGCACAGATACGCAGTATTTT. Protein sequence: CASSLASTDTQYF.